These T cell receptor beta chains were read from a single sample in a study of T cells after yellow fever vaccination. TCRdb reprocessed the 5' RACE reads via MiXCR and lists one record per CDR3 protein. The sample comprises under 550,000 distinct CDR3 sequences, roughly a fifth of which are singletons, and about a sixth rests with the top ten. This specimen consisted of PBMCs, obtained around 3 weeks after the first yellow fever vaccination. The receptors come from a man between 18 and 29 years old who received the YFV17D yellow fever vaccine. Both conserved end residues are part of each CDR3. Fields, in order: D gene, J gene, V gene, clone size, CDR3 protein, CDR3 DNA. The D gene is left open where the match is weak. Clone size is not always given. Where it is, it says once, few, many or a class for expanded clones.

-,TRBJ2-5,TRBV10-1,-,CASSESAGQETQYF,TGCGCCAGCAGTGAGTCGGCAGGGCAAGAGACCCAGTACTTC
-,TRBJ2-3,TRBV20-1,-,CSARESQGATDTQYF,TGCAGTGCTAGAGAATCCCAGGGAGCGACAGATACGCAGTATTTT
-,TRBJ2-2,TRBV27,few,CASSLMGGLGLFF,TGTGCCAGCAGTTTAATGGGCGGCCTCGGACTGTTTTTT
-,TRBJ1-1,TRBV20-1,many,CSVPEGNTEAFF,TGCAGTGTACCCGAAGGGAACACTGAAGCTTTCTTT
-,TRBJ1-1,TRBV29-1,-,CSVESRVSRVAFF,TGCAGCGTTGAAAGCAGGGTTTCTCGTGTGGCTTTCTTT
-,TRBJ1-5,TRBV5-1,-,CARIGAYSNQPQHF,TGCGCCAGGATTGGGGCTTATAGCAATCAGCCCCAGCATTTT
TRBD1,TRBJ2-4,TRBV7-2,-,CASTTRDRGTAKNIQYF,TGTGCCAGCACAACCCGGGACAGGGGTACCGCCAAAAACATTCAGTACTTC
TRBD2,TRBJ2-5,TRBV28,-,CASSFSAGGETQYF,TGTGCCAGCAGTTTTTCCGCGGGGGGAGAGACCCAGTACTTC
-,TRBJ2-1,TRBV10-3,many,CAISELGSYNEQFF,TGTGCCATCAGTGAGTTGGGTTCCTACAATGAGCAGTTCTTC
-,TRBJ2-3,TRBV5-1,many,CASSLQGTSTDTQYF,TGCGCCAGCAGCTTACAGGGTACTAGCACAGATACGCAGTATTTT
-,TRBJ1-2,TRBV27,few,CASSFIPSSGGYTF,TGTGCCAGCAGTTTCATCCCCTCCTCGGGAGGCTACACCTTC
TRBD1,TRBJ2-5,TRBV5-1,few,CASSLARTGGIQETQYF,TGCGCCAGCAGCTTGGCCCGGACAGGGGGAATCCAAGAGACCCAGTACTTC
TRBD2,TRBJ2-1,TRBV7-3,-,CASSSNSGGPLYNEQFF,TGTGCCAGCAGTTCAAATAGCGGGGGCCCCCTCTACAATGAGCAGTTCTTC
TRBD1,TRBJ1-2,TRBV4-3,few,CASSHPTGAYGYTF,TGCGCCAGCAGCCACCCGACAGGGGCATATGGCTACACCTTC
-,TRBJ2-5,TRBV7-2,few,CASSLDWPQETQYF,TGTGCCAGCAGCCTAGATTGGCCCCAAGAGACCCAGTACTTC
TRBD1,TRBJ2-5,TRBV6-1,-,CANPRGSQETQYF,TGTGCCAACCCCAGGGGGAGTCAAGAGACCCAGTACTTC
-,TRBJ1-1,TRBV9,-,CASSRQGGLVGKAFF,TGTGCCAGCAGCCGGCAGGGAGGCCTGGTCGGGAAAGCTTTCTTT
TRBD1,TRBJ2-5,TRBV27,-,CASSTGQGKTQYF,TGTGCCAGCAGCACCGGACAGGGCAAGACCCAGTACTTC
TRBD1,TRBJ2-1,TRBV6-1,-,CASSLNSPGTGNDEQFF,TGTGCCAGCAGTCTCAACAGTCCCGGGACAGGGAACGATGAGCAGTTCTTC